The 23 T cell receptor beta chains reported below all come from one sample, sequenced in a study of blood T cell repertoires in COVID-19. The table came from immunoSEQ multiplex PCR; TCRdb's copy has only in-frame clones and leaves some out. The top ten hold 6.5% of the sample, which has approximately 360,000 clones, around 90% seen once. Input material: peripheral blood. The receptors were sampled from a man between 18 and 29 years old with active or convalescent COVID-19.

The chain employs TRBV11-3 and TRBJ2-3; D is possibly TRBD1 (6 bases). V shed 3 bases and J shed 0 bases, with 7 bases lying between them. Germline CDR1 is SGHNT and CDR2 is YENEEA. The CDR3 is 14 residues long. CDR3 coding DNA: TGTGCCAGCAGCTTTAGGGGGAGCACAGATACGCAGTATTTT. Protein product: CASSFRGSTDTQYF. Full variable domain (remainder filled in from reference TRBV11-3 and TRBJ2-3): EAGVVQSPRYKIIEKKQPVAFWCNPISGHNTLYWYLQNLGQGPELLIRYENEEAVDDSQLPKDRFSAERLKGVDSTLKIQPAELGDSAVYLCASSFRGSTDTQYFGPGTRLTVL.

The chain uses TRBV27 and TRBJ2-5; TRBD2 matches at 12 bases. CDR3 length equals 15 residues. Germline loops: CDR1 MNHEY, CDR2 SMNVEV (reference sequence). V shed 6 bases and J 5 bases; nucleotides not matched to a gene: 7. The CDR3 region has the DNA TGTGCCAGCAGAAAGACTAGCGGGGGTATGGAGACCCAGTACTTC. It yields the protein CASRKTSGGMETQYF.

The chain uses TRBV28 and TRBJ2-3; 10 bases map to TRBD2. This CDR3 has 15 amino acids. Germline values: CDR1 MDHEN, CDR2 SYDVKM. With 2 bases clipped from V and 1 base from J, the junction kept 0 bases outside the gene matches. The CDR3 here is CASSLTSGGTDTQYF. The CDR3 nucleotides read TGTGCCAGCAGTTTAACTAGCGGGGGCACAGATACGCAGTATTTT.

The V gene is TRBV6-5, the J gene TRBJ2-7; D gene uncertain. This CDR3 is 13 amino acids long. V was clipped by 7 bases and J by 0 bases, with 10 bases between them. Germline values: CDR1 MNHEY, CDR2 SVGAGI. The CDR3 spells CASTGYSSYEQYF. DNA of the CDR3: TGTGCCAGCACAGGATATAGCTCCTACGAGCAGTACTTC.

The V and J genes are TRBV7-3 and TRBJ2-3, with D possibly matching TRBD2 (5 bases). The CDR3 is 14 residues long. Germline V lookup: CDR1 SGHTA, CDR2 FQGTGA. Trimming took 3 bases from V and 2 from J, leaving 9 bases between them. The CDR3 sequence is CASSFASPTDTQYF. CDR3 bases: TGTGCCAGCAGCTTCGCTAGCCCCACAGATACGCAGTATTTT.

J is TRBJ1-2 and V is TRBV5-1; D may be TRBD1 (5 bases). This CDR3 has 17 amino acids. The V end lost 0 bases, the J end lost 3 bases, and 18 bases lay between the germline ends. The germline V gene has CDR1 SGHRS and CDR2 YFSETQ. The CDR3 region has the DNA TGCGCCAGCAGCTTGGAGGGACTAGCGCAGGTGGACTATGGCTACACCTTC. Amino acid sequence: CASSLEGLAQVDYGYTF.

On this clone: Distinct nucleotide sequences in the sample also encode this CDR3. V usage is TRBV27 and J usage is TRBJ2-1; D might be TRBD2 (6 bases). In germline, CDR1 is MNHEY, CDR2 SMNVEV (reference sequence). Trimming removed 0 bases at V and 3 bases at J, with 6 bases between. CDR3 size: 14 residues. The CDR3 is CASSLSGGYNEQFF. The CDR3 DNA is TGTGCCAGCAGTTTATCCGGGGGCTACAATGAGCAGTTCTTC.

CDR3 sequence (DNA): TGCGCCAGCAGCTTGGTTCCAGCGGGGGAGTCGGATACGCAGTATTTT. It is translated as CASSLVPAGESDTQYF. The chain joins TRBV5-1 to TRBJ2-3; 8 bases map to TRBD2. Trimming cost V 0 bases and J 6 bases; bases outside gene matches: 9. The CDR3 runs 16 residues. The V gene's germline CDR1 is SGHRS and CDR2 YFSETQ.

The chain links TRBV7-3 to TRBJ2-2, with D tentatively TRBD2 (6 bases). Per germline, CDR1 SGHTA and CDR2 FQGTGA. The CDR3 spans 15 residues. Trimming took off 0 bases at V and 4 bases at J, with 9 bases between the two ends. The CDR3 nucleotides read TGTGCCAGCAGCTTAACGGGGGGTGGCACCGGGGAGCTGTTTTTT. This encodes CASSLTGGGTGELFF.

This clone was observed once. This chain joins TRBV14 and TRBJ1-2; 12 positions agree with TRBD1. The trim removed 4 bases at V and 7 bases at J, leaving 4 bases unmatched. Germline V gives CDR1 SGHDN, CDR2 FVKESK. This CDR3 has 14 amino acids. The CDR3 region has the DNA TGTGCCAGCAGCCCCGGGACAGGGGGCTTTGGCTACACCTTC. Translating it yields CASSPGTGGFGYTF.

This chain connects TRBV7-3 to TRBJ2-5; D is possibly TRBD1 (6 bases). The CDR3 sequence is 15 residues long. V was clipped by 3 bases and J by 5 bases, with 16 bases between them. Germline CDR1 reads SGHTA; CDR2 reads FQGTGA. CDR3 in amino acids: CASSFTGRARETQYF. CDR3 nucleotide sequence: TGTGCCAGCAGCTTTACAGGGAGAGCTCGGGAGACCCAGTACTTC.

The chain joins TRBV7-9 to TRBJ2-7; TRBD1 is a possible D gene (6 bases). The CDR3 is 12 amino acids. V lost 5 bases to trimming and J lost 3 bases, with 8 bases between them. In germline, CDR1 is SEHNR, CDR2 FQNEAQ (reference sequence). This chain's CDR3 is CASSEQGYEQYF. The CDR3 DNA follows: TGTGCCAGCAGCGAACAGGGCTACGAGCAGTACTTC.

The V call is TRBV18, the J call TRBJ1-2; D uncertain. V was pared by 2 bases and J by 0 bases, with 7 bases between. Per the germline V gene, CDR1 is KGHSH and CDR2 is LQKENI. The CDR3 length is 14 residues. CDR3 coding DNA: TGTGCCAGCTCACCAGCCAGTACTAACTATGGCTACACCTTC. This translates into CASSPASTNYGYTF.

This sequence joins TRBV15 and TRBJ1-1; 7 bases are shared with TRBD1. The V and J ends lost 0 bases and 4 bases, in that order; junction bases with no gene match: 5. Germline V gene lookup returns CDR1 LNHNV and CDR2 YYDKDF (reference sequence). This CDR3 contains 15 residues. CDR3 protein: CATSRDRQGGTEAFF. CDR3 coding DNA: TGTGCCACCAGCAGAGATCGGCAGGGGGGCACTGAAGCTTTCTTT.

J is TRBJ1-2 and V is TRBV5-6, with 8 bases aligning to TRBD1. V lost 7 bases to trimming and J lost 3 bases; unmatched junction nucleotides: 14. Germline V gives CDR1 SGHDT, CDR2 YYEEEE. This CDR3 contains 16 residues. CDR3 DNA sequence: TGTGCCAGCTATGTAGTGGGGGCAGGGGGCTACTATGGCTACACCTTC. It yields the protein CASYVVGAGGYYGYTF.

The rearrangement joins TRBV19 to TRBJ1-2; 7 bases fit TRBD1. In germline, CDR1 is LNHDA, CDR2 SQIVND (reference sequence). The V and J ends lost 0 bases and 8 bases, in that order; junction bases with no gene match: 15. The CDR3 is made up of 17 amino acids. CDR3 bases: TGTGCCAGTAGTATAGAATACGACAGGGCCAAGACAAAGGGCTACACCTTC. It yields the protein CASSIEYDRAKTKGYTF.

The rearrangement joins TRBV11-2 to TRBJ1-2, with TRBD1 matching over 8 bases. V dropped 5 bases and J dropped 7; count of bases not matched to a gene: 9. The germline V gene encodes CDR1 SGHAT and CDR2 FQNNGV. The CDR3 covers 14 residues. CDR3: CASSNSRGQAGYTF. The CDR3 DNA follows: TGTGCCAGCAGCAATAGTAGGGGACAGGCTGGCTACACCTTC.

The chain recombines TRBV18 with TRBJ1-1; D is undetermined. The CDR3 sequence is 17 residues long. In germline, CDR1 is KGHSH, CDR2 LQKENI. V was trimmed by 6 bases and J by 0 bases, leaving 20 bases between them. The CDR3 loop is CASSSPEQSLLNTEAFF. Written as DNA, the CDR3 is TGTGCCAGCTCCTCACCGGAGCAGAGCCTATTGAACACTGAAGCTTTCTTT.

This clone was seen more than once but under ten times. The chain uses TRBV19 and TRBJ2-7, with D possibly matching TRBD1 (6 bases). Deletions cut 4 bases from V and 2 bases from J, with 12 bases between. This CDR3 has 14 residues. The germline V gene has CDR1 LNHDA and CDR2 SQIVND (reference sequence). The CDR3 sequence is CASSRGHQAYEQYF. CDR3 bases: TGTGCCAGTAGTAGGGGACACCAGGCCTACGAGCAGTACTTC.

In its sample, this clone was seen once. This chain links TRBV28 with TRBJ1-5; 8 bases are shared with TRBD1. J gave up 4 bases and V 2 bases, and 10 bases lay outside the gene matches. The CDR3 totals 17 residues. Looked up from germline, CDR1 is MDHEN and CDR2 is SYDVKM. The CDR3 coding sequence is TGTGCCAGCAGTTTACGCAGGACAGGGCTATGGAATCAGCCCCAGCATTTT. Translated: CASSLRRTGLWNQPQHF.

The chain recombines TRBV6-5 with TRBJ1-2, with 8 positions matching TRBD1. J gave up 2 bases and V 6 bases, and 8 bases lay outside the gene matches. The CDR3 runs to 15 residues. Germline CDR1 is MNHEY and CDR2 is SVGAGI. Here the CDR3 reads CASSSWTGRNYGYTF. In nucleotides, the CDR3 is TGTGCCAGCAGCTCTTGGACAGGGAGGAACTATGGCTACACCTTC.

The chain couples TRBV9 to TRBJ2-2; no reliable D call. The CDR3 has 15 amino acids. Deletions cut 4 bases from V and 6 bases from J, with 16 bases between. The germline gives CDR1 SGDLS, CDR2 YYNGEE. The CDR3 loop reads CASSLVGSGPGELFF. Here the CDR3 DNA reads TGTGCCAGCAGCCTGGTCGGTAGTGGGCCCGGGGAGCTGTTTTTT.

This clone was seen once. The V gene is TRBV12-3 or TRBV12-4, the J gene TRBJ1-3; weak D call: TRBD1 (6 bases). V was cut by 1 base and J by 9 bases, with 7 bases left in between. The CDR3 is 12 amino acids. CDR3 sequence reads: CASSLEQGTIYF. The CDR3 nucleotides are TGTGCCAGCAGTTTAGAACAGGGCACCATATATTTT.